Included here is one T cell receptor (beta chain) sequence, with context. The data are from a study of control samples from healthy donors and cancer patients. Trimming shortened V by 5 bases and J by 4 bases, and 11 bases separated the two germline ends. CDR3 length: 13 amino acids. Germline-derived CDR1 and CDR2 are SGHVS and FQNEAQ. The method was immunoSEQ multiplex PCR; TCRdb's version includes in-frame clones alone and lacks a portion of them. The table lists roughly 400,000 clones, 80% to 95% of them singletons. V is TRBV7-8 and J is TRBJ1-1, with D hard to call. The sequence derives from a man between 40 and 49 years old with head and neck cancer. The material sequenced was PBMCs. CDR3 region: CASSVQFGTEAFF. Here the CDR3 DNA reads TGTGCCAGCAGCGTTCAGTTCGGCACTGAAGCTTTCTTT.